A selection of T cell receptor beta chains follows, all from one sample in a study of early stage breast cancer tumors. Assay: immunoSEQ multiplex PCR; the TCRdb copy retains only in-frame clones and omits some. The sample lists 70,000 or so clones; approximately 80% were seen once. What was sequenced was blood. The source of these receptors is a person aged 40-50 years with breast cancer. The CDR3 runs from the conserved cysteine through the conserved F or W. D genes are given only for firm matches. A row's size may be missing; if present it is once, few, many or a size class.

TRBJ1-2 TRBV4-1 NA NA TGCGCCAGCAGCCAAGATGAGGCCTACAGGGCAGGTGGCTACACCTTC CASSQDEAYRAGGYTF
TRBJ1-1 TRBV4-1 NA NA TGCGCCAGCAGCCAACAGAAACAGGGGAACACTGAAGCTTTCTTT CASSQQKQGNTEAFF
TRBJ1-4 TRBV5-6 NA NA TGTGCCAGCAGCTTGGGAGGGCGAAGGGACAAAACGGGGGAACTGTTTTTT CASSLGGRRDKTGELFF
TRBJ1-5 TRBV18 NA NA TGTGCCAGCTCACCACCGTCGGGGGGGACTAATCAGCCCCAGCATTTT CASSPPSGGTNQPQHF
TRBJ1-2 TRBV2 TRBD1 NA TGTGCCAGCAGCGCTATGGGGACAGGGGATGGCTACACCTTC CASSAMGTGDGYTF
TRBJ2-7 TRBV5-5 TRBD2 NA TGTGCCAGCAGCTTTTTTGCGGGAGGACCCTACGAGCAGTACTTC CASSFFAGGPYEQYF
TRBJ2-5 TRBV18 TRBD1 NA TGTGCCAGCTCACCTCCCCGGACAGGGAGGCCAGAGACCCAGTACTTC CASSPPRTGRPETQYF
TRBJ2-7 TRBV18 NA few TGTGCCAGCTCATATGTTGGTAAGGCCTACGAGCAGTACTTC CASSYVGKAYEQYF
TRBJ2-5 TRBV18 TRBD1 once TGTGCCAGCTCACGACAACAGGGGGAAGAGACCCAGTACTTC CASSRQQGEETQYF
TRBJ2-2 TRBV28 NA NA TGTGCCAGCAATGCGGGACGTTCGAACACCGGGGAGCTGTTTTTT CASNAGRSNTGELFF
TRBJ1-1 TRBV30 NA NA TGTGCCTGGGTGGGACGGTTCAACACTGAAGCTTTCTTT CAWVGRFNTEAFF
TRBJ1-2 TRBV19 TRBD1 NA TGTGCCAGTAGTAGGCCAGGGGGCAGGGGCTACACCTTC CASSRPGGRGYTF
TRBJ2-1 TRBV7-9 NA NA TGTGCCAGCAGCCCTCAGGGTTTTGAGCAGTTCTTC CASSPQGFEQFF
TRBJ1-2 TRBV5-5 NA NA TGTGCCAGCAGCTCGACAGGTAGAGCTAACTATGGCTACACCTTC CASSSTGRANYGYTF
TRBJ2-3 TRBV2 TRBD2 NA TGTGCCAGCACTCTCCTAGCGGGAGGAGATACGCAGTATTTT CASTLLAGGDTQYF
TRBJ2-1 TRBV4-1 NA once TGCGCCAGCAGCTACGGGAGTACCTCATACAATGAGCAGTTCTTC CASSYGSTSYNEQFF
TRBJ2-1 TRBV4-1 NA NA TGCGCCAGCAGCCAATCTCTGCGGAGTAACTCCTACAATGAGCAGTTCTTC CASSQSLRSNSYNEQFF
TRBJ2-6 TRBV4-1 NA NA TGCGCCAGCAGCCGAGCGGGACAAACCTCTGGGGCCAACGTCCTGACTTTC CASSRAGQTSGANVLTF
TRBJ2-6 TRBV14 NA NA TGTGCCAGCAGCCCCCCCTTGTCTGGGGCCAACGTCCTGACTTTC CASSPPLSGANVLTF